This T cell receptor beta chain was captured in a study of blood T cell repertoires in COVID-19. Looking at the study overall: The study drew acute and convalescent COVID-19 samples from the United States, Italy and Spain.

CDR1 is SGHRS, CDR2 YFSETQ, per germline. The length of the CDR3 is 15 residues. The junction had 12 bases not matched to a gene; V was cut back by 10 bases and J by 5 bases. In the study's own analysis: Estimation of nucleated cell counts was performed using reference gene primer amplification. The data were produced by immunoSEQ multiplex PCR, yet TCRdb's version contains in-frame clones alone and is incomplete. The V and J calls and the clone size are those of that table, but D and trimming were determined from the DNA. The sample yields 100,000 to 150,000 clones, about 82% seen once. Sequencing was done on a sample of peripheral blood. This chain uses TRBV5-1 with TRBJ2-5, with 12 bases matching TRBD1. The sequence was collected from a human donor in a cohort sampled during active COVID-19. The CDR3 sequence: CACRTGTGGSETQYF. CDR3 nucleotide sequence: TGCGCCTGCCGTACCGGGACAGGGGGCAGTGAGACCCAGTACTTC.